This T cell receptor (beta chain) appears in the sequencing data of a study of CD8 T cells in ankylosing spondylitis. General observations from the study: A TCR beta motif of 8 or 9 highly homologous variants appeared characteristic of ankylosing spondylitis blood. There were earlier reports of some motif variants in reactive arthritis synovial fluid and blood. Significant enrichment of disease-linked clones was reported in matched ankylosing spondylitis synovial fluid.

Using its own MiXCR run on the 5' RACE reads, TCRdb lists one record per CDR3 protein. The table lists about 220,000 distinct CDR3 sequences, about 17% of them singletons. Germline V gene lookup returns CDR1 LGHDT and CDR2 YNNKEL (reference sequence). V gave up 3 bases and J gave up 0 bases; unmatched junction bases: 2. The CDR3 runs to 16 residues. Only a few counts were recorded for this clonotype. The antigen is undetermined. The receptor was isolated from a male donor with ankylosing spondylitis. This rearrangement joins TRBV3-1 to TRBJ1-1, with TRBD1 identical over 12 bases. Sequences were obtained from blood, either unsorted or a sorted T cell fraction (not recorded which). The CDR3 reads CASSQGQGALNTEAFF. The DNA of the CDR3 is TGTGCCAGCAGCCAGGGACAGGGGGCTTTGAACACTGAAGCTTTCTTT.